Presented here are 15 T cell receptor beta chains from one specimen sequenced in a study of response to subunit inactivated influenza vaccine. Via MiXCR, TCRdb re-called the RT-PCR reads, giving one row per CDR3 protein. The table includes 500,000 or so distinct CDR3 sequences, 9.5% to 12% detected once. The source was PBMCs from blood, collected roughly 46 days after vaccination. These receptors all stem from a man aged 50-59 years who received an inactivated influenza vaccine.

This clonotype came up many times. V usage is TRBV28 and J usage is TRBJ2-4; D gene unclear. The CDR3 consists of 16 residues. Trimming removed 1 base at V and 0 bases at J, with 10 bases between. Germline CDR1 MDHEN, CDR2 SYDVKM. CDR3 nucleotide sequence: TGTGCCAGCAGTTTATATCGGGTCCTAGCCAAAAACATTCAGTACTTC. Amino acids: CASSLYRVLAKNIQYF.

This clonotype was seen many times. CDR3: CASSLRNSPSYEQYF. The CDR3 coding sequence is TGTGCCAGCAGCTTACGGAACAGCCCCTCCTACGAGCAGTACTTC. The chain uses TRBV7-2 and TRBJ2-7; no clear D gene. Trimming took 2 bases from V and 0 from J, leaving 11 bases between them. Germline loops: CDR1 SGHTA, CDR2 FQGNSA. CDR3 length: 15 residues. Based on the CDR3 plus reference TRBV7-2 and TRBJ2-7, the full variable domain is GAGVSQSPSNKVTEKGKDVELRCDPISGHTALYWYRQSLGQGLEFLIYFQGNSAPDKSGLPSDRFSAERTGGSVSTLTIQRTQQEDSAVYLCASSLRNSPSYEQYFGPGTRLTVT.

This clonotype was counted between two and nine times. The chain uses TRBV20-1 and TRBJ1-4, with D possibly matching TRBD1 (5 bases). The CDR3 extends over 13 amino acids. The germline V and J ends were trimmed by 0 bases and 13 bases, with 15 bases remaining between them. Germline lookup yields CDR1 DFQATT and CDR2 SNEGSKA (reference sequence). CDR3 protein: CSARERQVRGLFF. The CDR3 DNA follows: TGCAGTGCTAGAGAGCGGCAGGTGAGGGGACTGTTTTTT.

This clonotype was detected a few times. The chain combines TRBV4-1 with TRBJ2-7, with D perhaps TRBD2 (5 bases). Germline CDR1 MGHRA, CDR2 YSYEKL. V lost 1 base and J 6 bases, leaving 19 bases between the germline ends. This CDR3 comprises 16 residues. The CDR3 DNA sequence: TGCGCCAGCAGCCAAGGCGGGTTGAGGGATCCCAGCGAGCAGTACTTC. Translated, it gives CASSQGGLRDPSEQYF.

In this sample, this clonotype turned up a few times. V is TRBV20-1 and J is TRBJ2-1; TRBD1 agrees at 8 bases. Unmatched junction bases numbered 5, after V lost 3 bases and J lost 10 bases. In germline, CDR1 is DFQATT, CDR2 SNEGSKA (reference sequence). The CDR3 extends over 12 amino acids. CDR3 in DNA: TGCAGTGCTAGGCACGGGACAGGCGAGCAGTTCTTC. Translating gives CSARHGTGEQFF.

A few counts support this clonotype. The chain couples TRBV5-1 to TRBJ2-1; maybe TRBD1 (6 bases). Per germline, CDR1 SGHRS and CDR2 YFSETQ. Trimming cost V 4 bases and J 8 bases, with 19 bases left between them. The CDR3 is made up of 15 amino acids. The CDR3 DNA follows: TGCGCCAGCAGCATAGGACAGCCGGGCAGCGATGAGCAGTTCTTC. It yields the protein CASSIGQPGSDEQFF. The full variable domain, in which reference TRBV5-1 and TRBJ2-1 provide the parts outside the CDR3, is KAGVTQTPRYLIKTRGQQVTLSCSPISGHRSVSWYQQTPGQGLQFLFEYFSETQRNKGNFPGRFSGRQFSNSRSEMNVSTLELGDSALYLCASSIGQPGSDEQFFGPGTRLTVL.

The CDR3 loop is CASSYSTQGRTTMVAFF. The CDR3, as DNA: TGTGCCAGCAGTTACTCGACACAGGGAAGGACTACTATGGTAGCTTTCTTT. The chain recombines TRBV6-2 or TRBV6-3 with TRBJ1-1; D may be TRBD1 (6 bases). V was clipped by 0 bases and J by 10 bases, with 24 bases between them. The CDR3 sequence is 17 residues long. CDR1 MNHEY and CDR2 SVGEGT come from the germline V gene.

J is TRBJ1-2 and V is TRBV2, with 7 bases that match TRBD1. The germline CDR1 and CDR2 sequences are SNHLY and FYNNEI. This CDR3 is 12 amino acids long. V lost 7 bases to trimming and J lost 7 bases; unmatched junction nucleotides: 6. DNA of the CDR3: TGTGCCAGCACCCCGACAGGGCCTGGCTACACCTTC. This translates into CASTPTGPGYTF. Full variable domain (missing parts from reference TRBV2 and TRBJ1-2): EPEVTQTPSHQVTQMGQEVILRCVPISNHLYFYWYRQILGQKVEFLVSFYNNEISEKSEIFDDQFSVERPDGSNFTLKIRSTKLEDSAMYFCASTPTGPGYTFGSGTRLTVV.

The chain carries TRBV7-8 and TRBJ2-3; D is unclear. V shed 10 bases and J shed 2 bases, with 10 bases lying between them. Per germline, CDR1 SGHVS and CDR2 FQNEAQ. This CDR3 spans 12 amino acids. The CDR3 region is CANTPVTDTQYF. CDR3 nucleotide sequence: TGTGCCAACACGCCGGTCACAGATACGCAGTATTTT.

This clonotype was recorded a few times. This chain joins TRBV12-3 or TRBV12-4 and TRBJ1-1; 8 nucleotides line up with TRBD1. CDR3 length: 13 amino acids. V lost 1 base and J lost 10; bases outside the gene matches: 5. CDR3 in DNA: TGTGCCAGCAGTTTAGACCCCAGGGGGCCAGCTTTCTTT. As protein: CASSLDPRGPAFF.

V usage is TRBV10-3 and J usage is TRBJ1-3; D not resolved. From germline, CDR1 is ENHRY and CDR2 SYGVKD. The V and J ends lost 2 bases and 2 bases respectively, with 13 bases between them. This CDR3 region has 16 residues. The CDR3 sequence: CAISERTISAGNTIYF. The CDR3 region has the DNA TGTGCCATCAGTGAGAGAACAATTTCCGCTGGAAACACCATATATTTT.

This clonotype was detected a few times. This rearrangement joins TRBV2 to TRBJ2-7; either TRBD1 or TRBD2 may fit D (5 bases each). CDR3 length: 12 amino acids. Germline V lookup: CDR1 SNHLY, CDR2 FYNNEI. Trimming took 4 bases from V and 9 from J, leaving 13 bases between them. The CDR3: CASSVQVGVQYF. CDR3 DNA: TGTGCCAGCAGTGTGCAGGTGGGGGTGCAGTACTTC.

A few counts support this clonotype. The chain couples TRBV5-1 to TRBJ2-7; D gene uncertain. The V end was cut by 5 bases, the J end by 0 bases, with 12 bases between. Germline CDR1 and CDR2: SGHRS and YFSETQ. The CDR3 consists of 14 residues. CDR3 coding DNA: TGCGCCAGCAGACAAGACACCTCCTCCTACGAGCAGTACTTC. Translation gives CASRQDTSSYEQYF.

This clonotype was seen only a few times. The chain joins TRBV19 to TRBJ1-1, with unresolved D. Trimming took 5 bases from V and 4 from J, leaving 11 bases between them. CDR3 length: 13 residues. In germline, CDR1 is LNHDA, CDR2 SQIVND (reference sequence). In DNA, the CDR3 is TGTGCCAGTAGTCCGGGTTTTGGCACTGAAGCTTTCTTT. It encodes CASSPGFGTEAFF. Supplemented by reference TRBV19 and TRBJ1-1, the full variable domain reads DGGITQSPKYLFRKEGQNVTLSCEQNLNHDAMYWYRQDPGQGLRLIYYSQIVNDFQKGDIAEGYSVSREKKESFPLTVTSAQKNPTAFYLCASSPGFGTEAFFGQGTRLTVV.

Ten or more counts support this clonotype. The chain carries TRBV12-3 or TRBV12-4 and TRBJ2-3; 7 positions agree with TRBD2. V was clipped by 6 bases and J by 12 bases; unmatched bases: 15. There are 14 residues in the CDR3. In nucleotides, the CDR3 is TGTGCCAGCAGCCCCCCGGGACTACCAAGGTCACAGTATTTT. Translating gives CASSPPGLPRSQYF.